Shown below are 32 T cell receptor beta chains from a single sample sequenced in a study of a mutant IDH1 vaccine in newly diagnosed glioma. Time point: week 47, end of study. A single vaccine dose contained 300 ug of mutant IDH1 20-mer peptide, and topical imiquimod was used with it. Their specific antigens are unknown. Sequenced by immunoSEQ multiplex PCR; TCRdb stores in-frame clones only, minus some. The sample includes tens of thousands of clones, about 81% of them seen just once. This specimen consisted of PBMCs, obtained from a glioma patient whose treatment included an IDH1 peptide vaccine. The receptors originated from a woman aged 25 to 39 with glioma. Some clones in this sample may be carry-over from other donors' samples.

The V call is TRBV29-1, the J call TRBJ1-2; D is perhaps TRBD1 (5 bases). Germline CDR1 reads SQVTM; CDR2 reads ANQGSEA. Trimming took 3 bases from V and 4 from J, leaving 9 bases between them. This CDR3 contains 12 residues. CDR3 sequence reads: CSVDRGTYGYTF. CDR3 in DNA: TGCAGCGTTGATAGGGGCACCTATGGCTACACCTTC.

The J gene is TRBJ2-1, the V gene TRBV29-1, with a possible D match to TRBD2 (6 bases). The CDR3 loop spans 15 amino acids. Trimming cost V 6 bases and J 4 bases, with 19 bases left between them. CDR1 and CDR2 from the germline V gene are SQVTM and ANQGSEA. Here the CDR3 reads CSVRDSWDPYNEQFF. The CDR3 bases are TGCAGCGTCCGGGACTCCTGGGACCCTTACAATGAGCAGTTCTTC.

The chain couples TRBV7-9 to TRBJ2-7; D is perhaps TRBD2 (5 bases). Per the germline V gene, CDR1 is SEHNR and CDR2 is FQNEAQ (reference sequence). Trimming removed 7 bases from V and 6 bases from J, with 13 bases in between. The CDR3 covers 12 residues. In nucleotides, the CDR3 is TGTGCCAGCAACCCCAAAGGAGGCGAGCAGTACTTC. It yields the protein CASNPKGGEQYF.

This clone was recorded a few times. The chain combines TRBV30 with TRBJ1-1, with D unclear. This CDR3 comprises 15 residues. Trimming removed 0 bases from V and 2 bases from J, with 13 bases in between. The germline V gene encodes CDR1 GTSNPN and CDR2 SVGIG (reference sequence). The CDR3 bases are TGTGCCTGGAGTGTATCGATGCGGGGAAACACTGAAGCTTTCTTT. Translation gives CAWSVSMRGNTEAFF.

The CDR3 is CASSEADLEAFF. In nucleotides, the CDR3 is TGTGCCAGCAGTGAAGCGGACCTTGAAGCTTTCTTT. This rearrangement joins TRBV6-1 to TRBJ1-1, with D unresolved. The CDR3 spans 12 residues. CDR1 MNHNS and CDR2 SASEGT come from the germline V gene. The V gene lost 0 bases and the J gene lost 7 bases, with 6 bases spanning the gap.

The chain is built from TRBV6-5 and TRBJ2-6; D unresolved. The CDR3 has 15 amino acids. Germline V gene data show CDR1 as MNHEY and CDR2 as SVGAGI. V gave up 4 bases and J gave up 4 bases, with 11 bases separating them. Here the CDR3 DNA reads TGTGCCAGCAGTTCGAGTTGGGCCGGGGCCAACGTCCTGACTTTC. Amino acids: CASSSSWAGANVLTF.

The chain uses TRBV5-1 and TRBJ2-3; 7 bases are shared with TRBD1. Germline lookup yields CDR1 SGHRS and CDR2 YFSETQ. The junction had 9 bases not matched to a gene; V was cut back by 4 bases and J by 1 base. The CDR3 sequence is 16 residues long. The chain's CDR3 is CASSRARQGGTDTQYF. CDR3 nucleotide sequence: TGCGCCAGCAGCCGGGCCCGACAGGGAGGCACAGATACGCAGTATTTT.

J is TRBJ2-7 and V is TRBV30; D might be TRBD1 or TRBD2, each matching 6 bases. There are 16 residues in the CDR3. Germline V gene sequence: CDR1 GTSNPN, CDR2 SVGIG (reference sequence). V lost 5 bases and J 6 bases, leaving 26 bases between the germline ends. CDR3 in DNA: TGTGCCTGGGGTTCGCGCACAGAGGGGGAGGTCGGCGAGCAGTACTTC. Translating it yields CAWGSRTEGEVGEQYF.

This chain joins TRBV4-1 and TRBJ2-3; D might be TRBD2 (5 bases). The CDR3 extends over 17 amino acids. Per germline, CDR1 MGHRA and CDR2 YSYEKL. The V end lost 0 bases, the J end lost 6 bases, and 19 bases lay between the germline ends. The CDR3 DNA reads TGCGCCAGCAGCCAAGACAGTCGGCTAGTCCGCGGGGATACGCAGTATTTT. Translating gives CASSQDSRLVRGDTQYF.

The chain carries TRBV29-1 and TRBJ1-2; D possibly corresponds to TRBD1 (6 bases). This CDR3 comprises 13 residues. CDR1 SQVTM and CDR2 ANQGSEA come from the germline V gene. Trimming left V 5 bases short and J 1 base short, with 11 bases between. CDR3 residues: CSVSGGNNYGYTF. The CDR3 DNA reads TGCAGCGTTTCCGGGGGCAATAACTATGGCTACACCTTC. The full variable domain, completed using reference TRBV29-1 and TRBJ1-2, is SAVISQKPSRDICQRGTSLTIQCQVDSQVTMMFWYRQQPGQSLTLIATANQGSEATYESGFVIDKFPISRPNLTFSTLTVSNMSPEDSSIYLCSVSGGNNYGYTFGSGTRLTVV.

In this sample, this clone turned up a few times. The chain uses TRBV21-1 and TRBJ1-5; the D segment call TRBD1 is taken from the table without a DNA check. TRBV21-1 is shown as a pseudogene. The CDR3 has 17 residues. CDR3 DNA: TGTGCCAGCAGCCTAAGGGTCGACAGGGGTGGCAATCAGCCCCAGCATTTT. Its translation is CASSLRVDRGGNQPQHF.

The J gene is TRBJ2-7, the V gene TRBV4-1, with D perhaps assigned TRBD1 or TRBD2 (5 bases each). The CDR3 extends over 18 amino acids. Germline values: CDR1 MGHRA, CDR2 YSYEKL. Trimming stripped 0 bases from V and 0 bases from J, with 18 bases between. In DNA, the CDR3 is TGCGCCAGCAGCCAAGACGGGGCCGAGTCCGTGAGCTCCTACGAGCAGTACTTC. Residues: CASSQDGAESVSSYEQYF.

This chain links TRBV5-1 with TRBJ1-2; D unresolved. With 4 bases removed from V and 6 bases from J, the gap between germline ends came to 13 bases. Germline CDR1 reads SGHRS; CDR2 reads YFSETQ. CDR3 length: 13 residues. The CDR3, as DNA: TGCGCCAGCAGCGTACCCTACCGGGATGGCTACACCTTC. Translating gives CASSVPYRDGYTF.

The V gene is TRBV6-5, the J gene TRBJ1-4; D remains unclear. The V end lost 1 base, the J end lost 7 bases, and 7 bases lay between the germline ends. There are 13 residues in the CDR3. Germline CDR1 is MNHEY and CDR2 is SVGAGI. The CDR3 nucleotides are TGTGCCAGCAGTTACTGGCCGGGTGAAAAACTGTTTTTT. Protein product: CASSYWPGEKLFF.

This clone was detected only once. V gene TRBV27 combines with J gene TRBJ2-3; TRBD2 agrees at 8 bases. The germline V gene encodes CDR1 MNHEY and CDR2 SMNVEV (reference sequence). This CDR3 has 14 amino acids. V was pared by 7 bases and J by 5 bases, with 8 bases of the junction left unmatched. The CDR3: CASIGLAQQDTQYF. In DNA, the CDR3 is TGTGCCAGCATTGGACTAGCCCAACAAGATACGCAGTATTTT.

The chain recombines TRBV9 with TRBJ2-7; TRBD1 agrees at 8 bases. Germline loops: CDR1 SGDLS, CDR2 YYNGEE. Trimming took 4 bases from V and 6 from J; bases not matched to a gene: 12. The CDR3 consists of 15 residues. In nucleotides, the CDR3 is TGTGCCAGCAGCCCCCTCCCGGGACAGGTCGGCGAGCAGTACTTC. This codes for CASSPLPGQVGEQYF. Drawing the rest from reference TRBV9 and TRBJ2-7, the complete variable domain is DSGVTQTPKHLITATGQRVTLRCSPRSGDLSVYWYQQSLDQGLQFLIQYYNGEERAKGNILERFSAQQFPDLHSELNLSSLELGDSALYFCASSPLPGQVGEQYFGPGTRLTVT.

CDR3 sequence (DNA): TGCAGCGTTGAAGAGGGGGGACTCCTAGCTTTCTTT. It translates to CSVEEGGLLAFF. This chain joins TRBV29-1 and TRBJ1-1; possibly TRBD1 for D (5 bases). CDR1 SQVTM and CDR2 ANQGSEA come from the germline V gene. V lost 0 bases to trimming and J lost 10 bases, with 12 bases between them. CDR3 length: 12 residues.

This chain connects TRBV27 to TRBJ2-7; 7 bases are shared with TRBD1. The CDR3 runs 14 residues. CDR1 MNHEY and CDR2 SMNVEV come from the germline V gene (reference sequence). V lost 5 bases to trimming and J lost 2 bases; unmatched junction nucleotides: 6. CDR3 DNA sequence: TGTGCCAGCAGTATACAAAGGGGGCCCTACGAGCAGTACTTC. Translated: CASSIQRGPYEQYF.

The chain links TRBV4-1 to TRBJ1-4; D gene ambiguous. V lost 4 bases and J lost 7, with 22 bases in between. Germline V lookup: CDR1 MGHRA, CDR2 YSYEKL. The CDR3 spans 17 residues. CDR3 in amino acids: CASSPQWGRERGEKLFF. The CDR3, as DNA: TGCGCCAGCAGCCCCCAGTGGGGAAGGGAGAGAGGTGAAAAACTGTTTTTT.

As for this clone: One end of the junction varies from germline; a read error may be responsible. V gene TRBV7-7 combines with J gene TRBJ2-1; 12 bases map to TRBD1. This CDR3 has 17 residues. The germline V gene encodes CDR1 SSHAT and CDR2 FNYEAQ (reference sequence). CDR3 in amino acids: CASSLTPGTGGADEQFF. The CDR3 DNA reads TGTGCTAGCAGCCTAACCCCCGGGACAGGGGGCGCCGATGAGCAGTTCTTC.

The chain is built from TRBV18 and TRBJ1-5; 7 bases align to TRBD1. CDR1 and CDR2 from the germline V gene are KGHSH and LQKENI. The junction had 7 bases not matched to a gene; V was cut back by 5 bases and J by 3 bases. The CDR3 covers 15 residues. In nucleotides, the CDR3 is TGTGCCAGCTCAATGGGACAGATAGACAATCAGCCCCAGCATTTT. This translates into CASSMGQIDNQPQHF.

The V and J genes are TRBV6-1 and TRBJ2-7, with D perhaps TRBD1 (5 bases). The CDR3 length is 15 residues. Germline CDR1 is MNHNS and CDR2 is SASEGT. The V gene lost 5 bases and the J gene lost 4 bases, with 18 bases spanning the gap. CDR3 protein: CASSPRQIKTYEQYF. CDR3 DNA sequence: TGTGCCAGCAGTCCGCGACAGATTAAGACTTACGAGCAGTACTTC.

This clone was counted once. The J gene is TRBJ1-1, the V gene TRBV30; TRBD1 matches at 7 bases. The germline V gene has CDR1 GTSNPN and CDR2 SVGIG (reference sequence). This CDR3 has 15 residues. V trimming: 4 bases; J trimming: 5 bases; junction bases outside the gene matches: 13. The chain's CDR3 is CAWTGTTGVRTEAFF. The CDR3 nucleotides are TGTGCCTGGACAGGGACCACAGGGGTTCGGACTGAAGCTTTCTTT.

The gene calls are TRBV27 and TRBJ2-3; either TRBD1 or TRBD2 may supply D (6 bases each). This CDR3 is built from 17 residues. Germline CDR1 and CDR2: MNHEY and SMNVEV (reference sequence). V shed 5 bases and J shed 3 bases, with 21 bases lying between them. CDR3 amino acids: CASSPLGRGRGTDTQYF. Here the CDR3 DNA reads TGTGCCAGCAGTCCTCTAGGGCGGGGCAGGGGAACAGATACGCAGTATTTT.

The CDR3 loop reads CASSSRILDTQYF. The CDR3, as DNA: TGTGCCAGCAGCTCTAGGATCCTAGATACGCAGTATTTT. The chain is built from TRBV5-6 and TRBJ2-3; unclear D gene. There are 13 residues in the CDR3. V was clipped by 3 bases and J by 5 bases, with 10 bases between them. Germline CDR1 is SGHDT and CDR2 is YYEEEE.

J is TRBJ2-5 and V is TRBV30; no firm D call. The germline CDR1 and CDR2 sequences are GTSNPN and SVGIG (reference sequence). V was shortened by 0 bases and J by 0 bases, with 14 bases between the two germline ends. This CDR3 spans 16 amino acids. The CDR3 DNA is TGTGCCTGGAGTGTTCAGGCATCTTTTTACCAAGAGACCCAGTACTTC. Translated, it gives CAWSVQASFYQETQYF.

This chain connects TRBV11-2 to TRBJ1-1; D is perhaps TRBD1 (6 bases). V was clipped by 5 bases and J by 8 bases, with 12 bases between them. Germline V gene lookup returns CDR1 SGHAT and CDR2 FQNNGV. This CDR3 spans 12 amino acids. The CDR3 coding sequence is TGTGCCAGCAGCCCGACAGGCCCCGAAGCTTTCTTT. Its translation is CASSPTGPEAFF. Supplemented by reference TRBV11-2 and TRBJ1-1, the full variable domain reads EAGVAQSPRYKIIEKRQSVAFWCNPISGHATLYWYQQILGQGPKLLIQFQNNGVVDDSQLPKDRFSAERLKGVDSTLKIQPAKLEDSAVYLCASSPTGPEAFFGQGTRLTVV.

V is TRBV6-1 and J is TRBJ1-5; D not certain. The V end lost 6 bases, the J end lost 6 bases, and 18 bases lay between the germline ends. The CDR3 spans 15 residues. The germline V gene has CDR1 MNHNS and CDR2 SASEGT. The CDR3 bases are TGTGCCAGCAGACCCGGACCGGTTGGAGGTCAGCCCCAGCATTTT. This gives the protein CASRPGPVGGQPQHF.

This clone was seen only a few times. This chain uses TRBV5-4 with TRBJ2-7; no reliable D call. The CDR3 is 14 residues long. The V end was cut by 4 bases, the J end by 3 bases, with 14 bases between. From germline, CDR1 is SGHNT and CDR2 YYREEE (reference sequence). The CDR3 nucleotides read TGTGCCAGCAGCCCGCGATTAGGCGGCTACGAGCAGTACTTC. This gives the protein CASSPRLGGYEQYF. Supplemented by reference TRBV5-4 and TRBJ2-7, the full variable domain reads ETGVTQSPTHLIKTRGQQVTLRCSSQSGHNTVSWYQQALGQGPQFIFQYYREEENGRGNFPPRFSGLQFPNYSSELNVNALELDDSALYLCASSPRLGGYEQYFGPGTRLTVT.

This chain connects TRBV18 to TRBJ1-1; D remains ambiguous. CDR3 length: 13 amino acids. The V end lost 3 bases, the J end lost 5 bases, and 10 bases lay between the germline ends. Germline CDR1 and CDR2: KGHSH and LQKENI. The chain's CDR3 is CASSPDGKTEAFF. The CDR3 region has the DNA TGTGCCAGCTCACCGGACGGTAAGACTGAAGCTTTCTTT. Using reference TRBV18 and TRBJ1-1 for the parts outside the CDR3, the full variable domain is NAGVMQNPRHLVRRRGQEARLRCSPMKGHSHVYWYRQLPEEGLKFMVYLQKENIIDESGMPKERFSAEFPKEGPSILRIQQVVRGDSAAYFCASSPDGKTEAFFGQGTRLTVV.

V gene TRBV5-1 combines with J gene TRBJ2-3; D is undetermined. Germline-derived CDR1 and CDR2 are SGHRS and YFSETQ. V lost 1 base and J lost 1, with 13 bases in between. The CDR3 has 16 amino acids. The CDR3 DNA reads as TGCGCCAGCAGCTTGTCCCGGTTTCTTGGCACAGATACGCAGTATTTT. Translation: CASSLSRFLGTDTQYF.

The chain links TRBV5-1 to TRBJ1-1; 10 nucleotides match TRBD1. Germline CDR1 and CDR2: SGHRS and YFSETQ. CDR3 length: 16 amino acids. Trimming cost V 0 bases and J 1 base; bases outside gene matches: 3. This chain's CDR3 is CASSLDRDRGNTEAFF. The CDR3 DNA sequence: TGCGCCAGCAGCTTGGATCGGGACAGGGGGAACACTGAAGCTTTCTTT.